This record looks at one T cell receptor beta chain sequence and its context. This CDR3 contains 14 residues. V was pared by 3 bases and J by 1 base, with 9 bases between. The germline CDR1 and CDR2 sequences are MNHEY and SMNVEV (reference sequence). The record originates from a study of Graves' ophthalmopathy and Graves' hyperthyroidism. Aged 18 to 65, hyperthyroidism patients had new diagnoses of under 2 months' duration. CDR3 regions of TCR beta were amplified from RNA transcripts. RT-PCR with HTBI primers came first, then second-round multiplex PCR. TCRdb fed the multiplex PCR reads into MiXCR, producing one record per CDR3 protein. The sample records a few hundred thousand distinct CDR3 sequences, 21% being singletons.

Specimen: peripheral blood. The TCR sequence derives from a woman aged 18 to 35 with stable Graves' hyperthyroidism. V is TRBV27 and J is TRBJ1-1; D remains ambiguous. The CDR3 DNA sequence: TGTGCCAGCAGTTTTGGCACGAAGAACACTGAAGCTTTCTTT. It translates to CASSFGTKNTEAFF.